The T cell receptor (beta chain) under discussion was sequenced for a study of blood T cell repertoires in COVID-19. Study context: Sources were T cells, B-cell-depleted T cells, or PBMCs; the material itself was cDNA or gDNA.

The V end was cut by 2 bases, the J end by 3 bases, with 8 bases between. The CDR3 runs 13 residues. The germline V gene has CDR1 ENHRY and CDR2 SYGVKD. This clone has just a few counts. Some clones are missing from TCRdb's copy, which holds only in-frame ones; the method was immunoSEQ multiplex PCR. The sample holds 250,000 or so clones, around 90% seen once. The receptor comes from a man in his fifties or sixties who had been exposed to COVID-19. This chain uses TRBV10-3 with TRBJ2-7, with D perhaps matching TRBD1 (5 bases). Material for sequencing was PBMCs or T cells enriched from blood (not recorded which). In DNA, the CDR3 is TGTGCCATCAGTGAGACAGGAGTCTACGAGCAGTACTTC. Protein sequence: CAISETGVYEQYF.